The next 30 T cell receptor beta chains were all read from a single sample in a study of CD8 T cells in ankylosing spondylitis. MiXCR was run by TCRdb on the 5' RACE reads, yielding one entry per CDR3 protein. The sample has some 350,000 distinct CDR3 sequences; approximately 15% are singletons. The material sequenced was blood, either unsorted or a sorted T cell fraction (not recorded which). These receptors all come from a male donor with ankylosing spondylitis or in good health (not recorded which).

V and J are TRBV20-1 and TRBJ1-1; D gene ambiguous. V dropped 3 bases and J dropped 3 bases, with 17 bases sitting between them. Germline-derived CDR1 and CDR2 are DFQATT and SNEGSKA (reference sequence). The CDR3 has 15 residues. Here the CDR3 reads CSARNPGGSYTEAFF. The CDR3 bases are TGCAGTGCTAGGAACCCGGGTGGGTCGTACACTGAAGCTTTCTTT.

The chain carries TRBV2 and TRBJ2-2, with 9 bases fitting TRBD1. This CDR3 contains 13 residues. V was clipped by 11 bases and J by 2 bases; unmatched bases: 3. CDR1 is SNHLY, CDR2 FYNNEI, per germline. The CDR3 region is CAGGQGNTGELFF. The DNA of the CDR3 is TGTGCCGGGGGACAGGGAAACACCGGGGAGCTGTTTTTT.

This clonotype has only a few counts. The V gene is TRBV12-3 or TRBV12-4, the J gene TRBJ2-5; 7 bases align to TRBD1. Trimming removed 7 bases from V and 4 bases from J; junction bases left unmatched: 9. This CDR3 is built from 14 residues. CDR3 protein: CASKNRNRGETQYF. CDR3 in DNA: TGTGCCAGCAAAAATAGAAACAGGGGAGAGACCCAGTACTTC.

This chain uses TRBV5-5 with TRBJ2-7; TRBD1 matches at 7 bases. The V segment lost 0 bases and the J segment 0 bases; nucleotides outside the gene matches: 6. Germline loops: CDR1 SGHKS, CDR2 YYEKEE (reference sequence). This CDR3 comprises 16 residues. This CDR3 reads CASSLDSGQNSYEQYF. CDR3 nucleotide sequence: TGTGCCAGCAGCTTGGACTCGGGACAGAACTCCTACGAGCAGTACTTC.

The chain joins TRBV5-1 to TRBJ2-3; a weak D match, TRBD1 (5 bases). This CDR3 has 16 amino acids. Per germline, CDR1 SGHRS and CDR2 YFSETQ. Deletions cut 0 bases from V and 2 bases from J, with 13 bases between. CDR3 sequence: CASSLEVVRVTDTQYF. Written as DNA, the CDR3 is TGCGCCAGCAGCTTGGAAGTAGTCAGGGTCACAGATACGCAGTATTTT. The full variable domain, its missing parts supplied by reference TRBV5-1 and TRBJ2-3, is KAGVTQTPRYLIKTRGQQVTLSCSPISGHRSVSWYQQTPGQGLQFLFEYFSETQRNKGNFPGRFSGRQFSNSRSEMNVSTLELGDSALYLCASSLEVVRVTDTQYFGPGTRLTVL.

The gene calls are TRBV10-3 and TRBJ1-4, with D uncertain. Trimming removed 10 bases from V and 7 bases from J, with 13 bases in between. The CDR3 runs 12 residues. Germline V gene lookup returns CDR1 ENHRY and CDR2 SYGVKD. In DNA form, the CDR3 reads TGTGCCAGCGGGCGCTACGGTGAAAAACTGTTTTTT. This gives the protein CASGRYGEKLFF.

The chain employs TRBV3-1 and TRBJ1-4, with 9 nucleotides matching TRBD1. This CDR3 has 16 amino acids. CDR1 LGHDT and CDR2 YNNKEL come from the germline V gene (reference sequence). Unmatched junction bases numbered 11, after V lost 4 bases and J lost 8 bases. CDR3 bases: TGTGCCAGCAGCCCTCGAGGGGACAGGGTAAACGAAAAACTGTTTTTT. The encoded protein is CASSPRGDRVNEKLFF.

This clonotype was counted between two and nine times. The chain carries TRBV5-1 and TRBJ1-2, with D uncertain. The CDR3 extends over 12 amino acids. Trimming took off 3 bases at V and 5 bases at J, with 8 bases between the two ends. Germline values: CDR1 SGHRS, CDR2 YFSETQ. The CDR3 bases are TGCGCCAGCAGCTCGGACGATTATGGCTACACCTTC. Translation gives CASSSDDYGYTF.

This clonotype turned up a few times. The CDR3 DNA reads TGTGCCAGCAGTTTCGGAGCGGGGGGGCCGGATGAGCAGTTCTTC. It specifies CASSFGAGGPDEQFF. The rearrangement joins TRBV12-3 or TRBV12-4 to TRBJ2-1; 10 bases map to TRBD2. V lost 3 bases and J lost 8; bases outside the gene matches: 7. There are 15 residues in the CDR3.

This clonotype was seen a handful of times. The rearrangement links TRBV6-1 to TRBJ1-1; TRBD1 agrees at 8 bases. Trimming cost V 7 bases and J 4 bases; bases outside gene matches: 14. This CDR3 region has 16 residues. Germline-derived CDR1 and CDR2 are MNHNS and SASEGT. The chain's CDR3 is CASTRGDRRLSTEAFF. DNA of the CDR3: TGTGCCAGCACCAGGGGGGACAGGAGGTTAAGCACTGAAGCTTTCTTT.

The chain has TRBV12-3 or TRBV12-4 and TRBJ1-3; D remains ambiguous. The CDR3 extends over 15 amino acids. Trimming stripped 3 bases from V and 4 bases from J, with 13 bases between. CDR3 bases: TGTGCCAGCAGTTTTGCGAGTCTAAGGGGAAACACCATATATTTT. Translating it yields CASSFASLRGNTIYF.

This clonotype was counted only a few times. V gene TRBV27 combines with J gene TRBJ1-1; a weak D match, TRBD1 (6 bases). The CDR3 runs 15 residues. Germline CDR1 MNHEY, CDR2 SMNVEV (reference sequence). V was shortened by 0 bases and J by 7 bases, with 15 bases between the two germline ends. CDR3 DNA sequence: TGTGCCAGCAGTTTATCGTGGGGGGCCTACCGTGAAGCTTTCTTT. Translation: CASSLSWGAYREAFF.

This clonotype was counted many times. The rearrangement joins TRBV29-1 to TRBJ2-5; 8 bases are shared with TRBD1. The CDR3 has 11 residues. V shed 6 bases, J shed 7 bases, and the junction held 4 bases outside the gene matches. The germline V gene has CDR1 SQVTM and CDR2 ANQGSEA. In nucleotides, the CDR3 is TGCAGCGTACCGACAGGGGCGACCCAGTACTTC. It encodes CSVPTGATQYF.

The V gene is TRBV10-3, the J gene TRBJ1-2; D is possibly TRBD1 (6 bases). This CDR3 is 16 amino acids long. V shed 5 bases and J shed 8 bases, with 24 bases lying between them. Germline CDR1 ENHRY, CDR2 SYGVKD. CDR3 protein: CAISLSSDSTGSGYTF. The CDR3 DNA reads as TGTGCCATCAGTCTATCAAGTGACAGTACAGGGAGCGGCTACACCTTC.

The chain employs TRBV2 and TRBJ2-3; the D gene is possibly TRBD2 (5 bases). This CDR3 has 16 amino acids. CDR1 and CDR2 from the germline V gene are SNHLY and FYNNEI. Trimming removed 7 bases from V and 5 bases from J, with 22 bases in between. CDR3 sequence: CASTVQTDYVEDTQYF. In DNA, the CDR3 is TGTGCCAGCACGGTCCAAACAGACTACGTGGAAGATACGCAGTATTTT. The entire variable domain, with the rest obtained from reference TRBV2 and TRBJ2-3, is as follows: EPEVTQTPSHQVTQMGQEVILRCVPISNHLYFYWYRQILGQKVEFLVSFYNNEISEKSEIFDDQFSVERPDGSNFTLKIRSTKLEDSAMYFCASTVQTDYVEDTQYFGPGTRLTVL.

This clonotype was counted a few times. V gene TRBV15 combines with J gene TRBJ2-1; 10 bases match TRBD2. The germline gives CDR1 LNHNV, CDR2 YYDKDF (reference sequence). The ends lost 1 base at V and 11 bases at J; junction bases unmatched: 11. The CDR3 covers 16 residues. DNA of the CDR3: TGTGCCACCAGCAGAGCTTTCATCGGACTAGCGGAGAAGCAGTTCTTC. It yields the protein CATSRAFIGLAEKQFF.

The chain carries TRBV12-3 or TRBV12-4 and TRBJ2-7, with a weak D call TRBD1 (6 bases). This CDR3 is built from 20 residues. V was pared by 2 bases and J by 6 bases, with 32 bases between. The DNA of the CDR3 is TGTGCCAGCAGTTTAAGGTCTGCGTTTACAGGGCCCACAAGGTCTGGCGAGCAGTACTTC. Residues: CASSLRSAFTGPTRSGEQYF.

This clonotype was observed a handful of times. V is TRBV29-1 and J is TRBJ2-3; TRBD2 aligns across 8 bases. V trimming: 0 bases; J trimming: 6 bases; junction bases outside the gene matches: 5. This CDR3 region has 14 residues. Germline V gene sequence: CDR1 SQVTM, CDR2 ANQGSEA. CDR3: CSVEDSGIRDTQYF. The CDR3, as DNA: TGCAGCGTTGAAGATAGCGGGATAAGGGATACGCAGTATTTT.

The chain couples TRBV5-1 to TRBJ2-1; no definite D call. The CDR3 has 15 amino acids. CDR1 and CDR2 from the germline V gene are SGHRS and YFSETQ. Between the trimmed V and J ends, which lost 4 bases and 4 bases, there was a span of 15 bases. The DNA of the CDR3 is TGCGCCAGCAGCCCGTCGGCGTACCTATACAATGAGCAGTTCTTC. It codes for CASSPSAYLYNEQFF.

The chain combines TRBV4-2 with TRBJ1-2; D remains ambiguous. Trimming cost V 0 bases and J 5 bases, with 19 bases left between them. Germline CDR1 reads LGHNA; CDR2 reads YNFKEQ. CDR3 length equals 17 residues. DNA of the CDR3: TGTGCCAGCAGCCAAGATCTGGGAGACAAAATCGGGTATGGCTACACCTTC. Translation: CASSQDLGDKIGYGYTF.

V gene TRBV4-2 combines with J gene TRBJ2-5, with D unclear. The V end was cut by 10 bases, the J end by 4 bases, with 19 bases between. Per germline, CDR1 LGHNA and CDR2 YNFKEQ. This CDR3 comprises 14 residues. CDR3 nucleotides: TGTGCCATGAGCCCCCCGGGCGGTGTAGAGACCCAGTACTTC. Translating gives CAMSPPGGVETQYF.

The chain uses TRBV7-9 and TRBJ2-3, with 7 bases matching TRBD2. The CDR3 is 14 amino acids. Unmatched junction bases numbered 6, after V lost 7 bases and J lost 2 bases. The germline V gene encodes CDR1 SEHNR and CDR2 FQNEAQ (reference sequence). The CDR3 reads CASTGTIDTDTQYF. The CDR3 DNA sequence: TGTGCCAGCACCGGGACTATAGACACAGATACGCAGTATTTT. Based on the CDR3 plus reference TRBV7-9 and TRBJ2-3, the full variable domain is DTGVSQNPRHKITKRGQNVTFRCDPISEHNRLYWYRQTLGQGPEFLTYFQNEAQLEKSRLLSDRFSAERPKGSFSTLEIQRTEQGDSAMYLCASTGTIDTDTQYFGPGTRLTVL.

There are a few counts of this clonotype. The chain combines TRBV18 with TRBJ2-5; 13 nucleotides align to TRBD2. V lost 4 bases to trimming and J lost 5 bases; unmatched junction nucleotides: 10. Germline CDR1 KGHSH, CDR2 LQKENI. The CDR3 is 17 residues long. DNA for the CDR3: TGTGCCAGCTCACTCGGACTAGCGGGGGCCACAGGGGAGACCCAGTACTTC. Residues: CASSLGLAGATGETQYF.

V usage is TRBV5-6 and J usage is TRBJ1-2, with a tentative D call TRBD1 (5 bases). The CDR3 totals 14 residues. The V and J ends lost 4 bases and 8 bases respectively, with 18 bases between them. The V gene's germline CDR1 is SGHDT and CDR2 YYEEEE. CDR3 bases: TGTGCCAGCAGCATCGGACAAGCCTCTGGGGGCTACACCTTC. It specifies CASSIGQASGGYTF.

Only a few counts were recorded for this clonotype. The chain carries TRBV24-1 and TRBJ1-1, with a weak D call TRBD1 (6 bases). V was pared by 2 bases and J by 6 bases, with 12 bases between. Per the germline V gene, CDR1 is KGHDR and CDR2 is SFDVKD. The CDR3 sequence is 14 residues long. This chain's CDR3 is CATSDSREGAEAFF. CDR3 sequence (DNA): TGTGCCACCAGTGATTCCAGGGAGGGGGCTGAAGCTTTCTTT.

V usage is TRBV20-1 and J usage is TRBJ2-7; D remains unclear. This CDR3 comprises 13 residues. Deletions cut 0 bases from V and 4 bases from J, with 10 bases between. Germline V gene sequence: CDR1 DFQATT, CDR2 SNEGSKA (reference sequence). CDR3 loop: CSARDSQVYEQYF. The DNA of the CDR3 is TGCAGTGCTAGAGATTCTCAGGTATACGAGCAGTACTTC.

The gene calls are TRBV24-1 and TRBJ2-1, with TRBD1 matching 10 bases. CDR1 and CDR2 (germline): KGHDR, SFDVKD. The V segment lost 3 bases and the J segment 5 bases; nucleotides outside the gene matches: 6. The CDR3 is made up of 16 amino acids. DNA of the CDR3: TGTGCCACCAGTGATCCCCCGGGACAGGGGAACAATGAGCAGTTCTTC. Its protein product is CATSDPPGQGNNEQFF.

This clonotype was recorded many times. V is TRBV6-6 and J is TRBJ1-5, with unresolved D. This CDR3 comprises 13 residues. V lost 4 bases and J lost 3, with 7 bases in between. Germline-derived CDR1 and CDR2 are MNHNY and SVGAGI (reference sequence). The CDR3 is CASSSQSNQPQHF. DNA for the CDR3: TGTGCCAGCAGTTCCCAGTCCAATCAGCCCCAGCATTTT.

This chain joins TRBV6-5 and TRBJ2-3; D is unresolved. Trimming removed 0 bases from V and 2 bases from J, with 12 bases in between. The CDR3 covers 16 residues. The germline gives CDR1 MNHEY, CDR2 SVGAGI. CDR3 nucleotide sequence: TGTGCCAGCAGTTACTCGCCACAGACCCCCACAGATACGCAGTATTTT. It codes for CASSYSPQTPTDTQYF.

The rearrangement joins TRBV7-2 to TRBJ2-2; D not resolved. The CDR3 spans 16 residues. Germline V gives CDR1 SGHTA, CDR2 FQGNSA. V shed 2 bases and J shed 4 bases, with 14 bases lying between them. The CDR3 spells CASSLKGSGGTGELFF. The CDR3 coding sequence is TGTGCCAGCAGCTTAAAAGGGTCGGGTGGCACCGGGGAGCTGTTTTTT.